This record covers a single T cell receptor (beta chain). The antigen it recognizes is unknown. Qualities for individual bases were not recorded, and no much larger clone is one base off. Instrument on record: Illumina NovaSeq 6000. TCRalpha and TCRbeta cDNA libraries were constructed by 5'RACE with constant-segment primers, with sample barcodes and unique molecular identifiers being introduced. Trizol reagent was used to extract RNA from every sample. Amplification of the libraries took two PCR steps, and the second step added a second sample barcode plus Illumina TruSeq adapters. Sequencing of the libraries was done on an Illumina NovaSeq, producing 2 x 150 bp paired-end reads. The authors' analysis ran thus. The reads were demultiplexed and collapsed into UMI-guided consensus sequences using migec v1.2.7. Using mixcr v2.1.11, UMI consensuses were aligned to TRA and TRB V and J templates and then assembled into clonotypes. Clonotypes were classified as expanded or contracted when called significant by both edgeR and NoisET, with noise models trained on biological replicates. For edgeR calls, the thresholds were a false discovery rate-adjusted p below 0.01 and a log2 fold-change of 1. As an exploratory analysis of dynamics, max-normalized trajectories of the 1000 most abundant clonotypes were examined with PCA combined with hierarchical clustering. Separately sequenced CD4+ and CD8+ repertoires were used to assign a CD4 or CD8 phenotype to each responding clone. In TCRdb, the public reads were trimmed at Q25 with fastp and aligned with MiXCR, with productive beta chains retained. Every entry covers one CDR3 protein and lists the most common genes and DNA from its rows. The V and J calls here are based on TCRdb, not the publication. This sample holds about 150,000 distinct CDR3 sequences; about 25% were observed only once. Jointly, the top ten make up approximately 25% of the sample.

Trimming costs V 5 bases and J 4 bases, and their ends lie 17 bases apart. CDR1 SQVTM and CDR2 ANQGSEA were looked up in the germline V gene. The CDR3 has 14 amino acids, counting the end cysteine and phenylalanine. Only the CDR3 region is kept as DNA, spanning 42 bases read in frame from base 1. The data were taken from a study of T-cell memory formation after mild COVID-19 listed by TCRdb under 2021. Background for the entire study: TCR sequence clusters from the two donors were largely donor specific. In a couple of donors, T-cell clones that expanded and contracted after mild COVID-19 were tracked by sequencing TCRalpha and TCRbeta repertoires over time. Two young, previously healthy adult volunteers made up the cohort, one male and one female.

Ficoll-Paque density gradient centrifugation was the method used to isolate PBMCs. Broad study findings and their caveats: The detection of some responding clones in pre-infection memory suggests that pre-existing cross-reactive memory T cells joined the SARS-CoV-2 response. The second-wave clones that peaked on day 37 were not confirmed to be SARS-CoV-2 specific. The study included only two mild cases, and larger cohorts that include severe cases with pre-infection samples were judged to be necessary. Contracting CD4+ clones were located mainly in the CM and EM memory subsets, whereas CD8+ clones were found to be enriched in EMRA. Clones contracting from day 15 to 85 had balanced CD4/CD8 phenotypes, while a second wave expanding from day 15 to 37 was biased towards CD4+.

The source is an adult woman who had mild COVID-19 (a few samples of this study predate the infection). The sample titles of this study are shuffled in the database, so cell type and time point are left out; the donor was told from shared clones. Sequencing was done on a sample of PBMCs or a T cell subset sorted from them (not recorded which). The receptor chain draws on TRBV29-1 and TRBJ1-2; D gene: possibly TRBD1, on 5 matching bases. The CDR3 reads as follows: CSVLPAGQPYGYTF. The nucleotide sequence is given as TGCAGCGTTCTACCGGCGGGGCAGCCCTATGGCTACACCTTC. With the portions outside the CDR3 filled from the reference TRBV29-1 and TRBJ1-2 genes, the complete variable region becomes SAVISQKPSRDICQRGTSLTIQCQVDSQVTMMFWYRQQPGQSLTLIATANQGSEATYESGFVIDKFPISRPNLTFSTLTVSNMSPEDSSIYLCSVLPAGQPYGYTFGSGTRLTVV.